Listed below are T cell receptor beta chains from one sample, sequenced in a study of blood T cell repertoires in COVID-19. Profiling relied on immunoSEQ multiplex PCR, and the TCRdb table lists in-frame clones only, not all of them. Found here are around 260,000 clones, approximately 86% of them singletons; the top ten hold approximately 2%. Sequencing used peripheral blood. The receptors stem from a man aged 25 to 40 with active or convalescent COVID-19. CDR3s leave out the opening cysteine and the closing phenylalanine or tryptophan.

j_gene | v_gene | CDR3aa
TRBJ2-5 | TRBV10-1 | ASSQGARGHEETQY
TRBJ1-1 | TRBV10-1 | ASSESGSGTEAF
TRBJ2-1 | TRBV27 | ASSPLASGDKQF
TRBJ1-6 | TRBV7-2 | ASSFSIDSHSLH
TRBJ2-2 | TRBV4-1 | ASSQEGQANTGELF
TRBJ2-1 | TRBV5-1 | ASSMALGGASVNEQF
TRBJ1-1 | TRBV13 | ASSQGAPEAF
TRBJ2-7 | TRBV5-4 | ASRLGTGEVEY
TRBJ1-2 | TRBV18 | ASSSNLPGQGVFLDGYT
TRBJ1-1 | TRBV15 | ATSRDMGHQNTEAF
TRBJ2-6 | TRBV5-6 | ASSLGSGSGANVLT
TRBJ1-1 | TRBV5-1 | ASSLGGRNTEAF
TRBJ2-3 | TRBV6-1 | ASSGPSRGGRGTDTQY